The clone carrying this T cell receptor (beta chain) occurred once. Its antigen is as yet unknown. Sequencing of TCR beta, carried out with a high-throughput approach, was applied to CD8+ and CD4+ T cells from the blood. Germline trimming cut 0 bases from V and 2 bases from J; bases unmatched to any gene: 4. The CDR3 spans 14 residues. CDR1 and CDR2 (germline): DFQATT, SNEGSKA (reference sequence). The sample originates from a study of CD8 T cells in Susac syndrome. Study overall: Among sequenced Susac syndrome patients, more than five had active disease and eight or nine were in remission.

RNA amounts of roughly 0.45 to 1 ug underwent reverse transcription with random hexamers. TCRdb recomputed calls from the immunoSEQ multiplex PCR reads with MiXCR, one row per CDR3 protein. This table has 80,000 to 90,000 distinct CDR3 sequences, 95% appearing once. Overall study findings and caveats: Across the total CD8+ repertoires, 15 to 20 Susac-specific public clones were detected, and across the CD8+ TEMRA repertoires, roughly 5 such clones were detected.

The chain combines TRBV20-1 with TRBJ2-7, with 7 bases lining up with TRBD2. This sequence was found in a human donor with Susac syndrome. Input material: CD8+ T cells from PBMCs. The CDR3 spells CSARDRGSPYEQYF. CDR3 in DNA: TGCAGTGCTAGAGATCGCGGGAGCCCCTACGAGCAGTACTTC.